This is a list of T cell receptor beta chains from one sample in a study of shared clonotypes between healthy human individuals. This table comes from immunoSEQ multiplex PCR, and its TCRdb copy is limited to in-frame clones, with some not included. The data contain over a million clones, around 98% of them singletons. The material sequenced was naive CD4+ T cells sorted from blood. These receptors were obtained from a young man in good health. Both conserved end residues are part of each CDR3. The order of the fields is V gene, D gene, CDR3 protein. D genes are given only for firm matches.

v_call: TRBV19
d_call: NA
cdr3_aa: CASSIEPTNEKLFF

v_call: TRBV10-3
d_call: TRBD2
cdr3_aa: CAISESTGGRSYEQYF

v_call: TRBV9
d_call: NA
cdr3_aa: CASSVIAGTGELFF

v_call: TRBV20-1
d_call: NA
cdr3_aa: CSARQGYGYTF

v_call: TRBV11-3
d_call: NA
cdr3_aa: CASSLDTGRSGANVLTF

v_call: TRBV18
d_call: NA
cdr3_aa: CASSPGGQSHNQPQHF

v_call: TRBV29-1
d_call: NA
cdr3_aa: CSVEDDLEQYF

v_call: TRBV5-1
d_call: TRBD2
cdr3_aa: CASSRTSGRNEQFF

v_call: TRBV28
d_call: TRBD1
cdr3_aa: CASSPRDRGRNQPQHF

v_call: TRBV28
d_call: NA
cdr3_aa: CASIGGPNTEAFF

v_call: TRBV28
d_call: NA
cdr3_aa: CASSLGRMNTGELFF

v_call: TRBV28
d_call: TRBD1
cdr3_aa: CASRSGQGARGTIYF

v_call: TRBV29-1
d_call: NA
cdr3_aa: CSASDSWEQPQHF

v_call: TRBV4-1
d_call: NA
cdr3_aa: CASSQDPGERSYEQYF

v_call: TRBV10-3
d_call: TRBD1
cdr3_aa: CAITDREAYEQYF

v_call: TRBV5-1
d_call: NA
cdr3_aa: CASSLIGSLNTEAFF

v_call: TRBV11-2
d_call: TRBD2
cdr3_aa: CASSLRPSGAQGTQYF